The TCR beta chain described here comes from a study of T cell responses to AZD1222 COVID-19 vaccine. Study-wide results and caveats: Baseline seropositives among AZD1222 recipients totaled only five or six. Every sample of the repertoires postdated the peak T cell response.

Sequencing was performed with immunoSEQ multiplex PCR; in TCRdb, only in-frame clones are kept and a portion is missing. The table lists 150,000 to 200,000 clones, more than 80% of them singletons, with about 3.5% in the top ten. For this clone: Antigen specificity is unknown.

The junction had 9 bases not matched to a gene; V was cut back by 2 bases and J by 8 bases. CDR1 is MNHEY, CDR2 SVGEGT, per germline. The CDR3 has 16 residues. This clonotype was sampled from an adult who received the MenACWY meningococcal vaccine as a control. The V and J genes are TRBV6-2 or TRBV6-3 and TRBJ2-1; 10 nucleotides align to TRBD2. This sample comprised peripheral blood, obtained 28 days after the second dose of the MenACWY control vaccine. The chain's CDR3 is CASSYLSGRPFDEQFF. Written as DNA, the CDR3 is TGTGCCAGCAGTTACCTTAGCGGGAGGCCTTTCGATGAGCAGTTCTTC.